What follows are 21 T cell receptor beta chains derived from one specimen sequenced in a study of T-cell reconstitution after alpha-beta-depleted transplantation in children. Unique molecular identifiers featured in how the TCRbeta library was prepared. One entry per CDR3 protein, called by TCRdb with MiXCR from the PCR reads. The table shows approximately 510,000 distinct CDR3 sequences, with about 17% occurring only once. The input for sequencing was PBMCs from the stem cell graft donor, taken from the stem cell graft. The source is a human donor who donated a stem cell graft to a child with acute lymphoblastic leukemia.

This clonotype was seen a few times. The chain carries TRBV12-3 or TRBV12-4 and TRBJ2-7; 12 positions match TRBD2. The CDR3 loop spans 15 amino acids. With V trimmed by 4 bases and J by 5 bases, 6 bases remained unmatched. The CDR3 sequence: CASSWLAGGRDEQYF. The CDR3 nucleotides are TGTGCCAGCAGTTGGCTAGCGGGAGGGCGGGACGAGCAGTACTTC.

J is TRBJ2-5 and V is TRBV20-1; 11 positions agree with TRBD2. The CDR3 contains 13 residues. Losses at the gene ends were 5 bases for V and 5 bases for J; bases not matched to a gene: 4. Germline CDR1 and CDR2: DFQATT and SNEGSKA (reference sequence). CDR3 nucleotide sequence: TGCAGTGCTCCTAGCGGGAGGAAGGAGACCCAGTACTTC. Encoded protein: CSAPSGRKETQYF.

The gene calls are TRBV18 and TRBJ2-5; 8 bases match TRBD2. This CDR3 spans 14 amino acids. The V and J ends lost 0 bases and 12 bases, in that order; junction bases with no gene match: 9. The germline CDR1 and CDR2 sequences are KGHSH and LQKENI. The CDR3 bases are TGTGCCAGCTCACCACCAGTACAGCGGGAGCAGGAGTACTTC. Protein sequence: CASSPPVQREQEYF.

The gene calls are TRBV5-1 and TRBJ1-2; D gene uncertain. V was clipped by 0 bases and J by 2 bases, with 8 bases between them. The CDR3 totals 14 residues. Germline CDR1 is SGHRS and CDR2 is YFSETQ. CDR3: CASSLDPRNYGYTF. In nucleotides, the CDR3 is TGCGCCAGCAGCTTGGATCCCAGAAACTATGGCTACACCTTC.

The chain links TRBV4-2 to TRBJ2-1; 8 bases agree with TRBD2. J lost 6 bases, V lost 4 bases, and 11 bases had no gene match. The CDR3 has 16 residues. The germline V gene encodes CDR1 LGHNA and CDR2 YNFKEQ. The CDR3 protein is CASSLSGGLAGNEQFF. The CDR3 DNA is TGTGCCAGCAGCCTCTCGGGGGGGCTAGCGGGCAATGAGCAGTTCTTC.

This clonotype was seen more than once but under ten times. CDR3 loop: CSVTLAGGETQYF. The CDR3 region has the DNA TGCAGCGTTACGCTAGCGGGAGGGGAGACCCAGTACTTC. The V and J genes are TRBV29-1 and TRBJ2-5; TRBD2 agrees at 12 bases. Trimming took 5 bases from V and 5 from J; bases not matched to a gene: 3. Germline V gives CDR1 SQVTM, CDR2 ANQGSEA. The CDR3 sequence is 13 residues long.

This sequence joins TRBV20-1 and TRBJ2-1, with 8 bases aligning to TRBD2. With 6 bases clipped from V and 3 bases from J, the junction kept 13 bases outside the gene matches. Germline CDR1 DFQATT, CDR2 SNEGSKA (reference sequence). CDR3 size: 16 residues. Here the CDR3 reads CSAPAPLAEYYNEQFF. In DNA form, the CDR3 reads TGCAGTGCCCCTGCCCCACTAGCGGAATACTACAATGAGCAGTTCTTC.

The gene calls are TRBV27 and TRBJ1-1; D unresolved. The CDR3 is made up of 12 amino acids. The V and J ends lost 4 bases and 1 base respectively, with 4 bases between them. Germline V gene sequence: CDR1 MNHEY, CDR2 SMNVEV (reference sequence). This CDR3 is CASSSWNTEAFF. The CDR3 coding sequence is TGTGCCAGCAGTTCGTGGAACACTGAAGCTTTCTTT.

The V gene is TRBV10-1, the J gene TRBJ2-7, with a possible D match to TRBD1 (6 bases). The germline V and J ends were trimmed by 0 bases and 5 bases, with 11 bases remaining between them. Germline V lookup: CDR1 WNHNN, CDR2 SYGVQD (reference sequence). This CDR3 comprises 14 residues. The CDR3 nucleotides are TGCGCCAGCAGTGAGTCGCCAGGGACAAACGAGCAGTACTTC. The encoded protein is CASSESPGTNEQYF.

In this sample, this clonotype turned up a few times. The chain uses TRBV5-1 and TRBJ2-7; no definite D call. CDR3 length equals 12 residues. Germline CDR1 SGHRS, CDR2 YFSETQ. The V gene lost 8 bases and the J gene lost 6 bases, with 15 bases spanning the gap. CDR3 sequence reads: CASSNGVSEQYF. CDR3 bases: TGCGCCAGTTCAAATGGGGTATCCGAGCAGTACTTC.

This chain uses TRBV5-5 with TRBJ2-1, with TRBD2 matching over 8 bases. The CDR3 extends over 12 amino acids. Looked up from germline, CDR1 is SGHKS and CDR2 is YYEKEE (reference sequence). The V segment lost 4 bases and the J segment 8 bases; nucleotides outside the gene matches: 2. Here the CDR3 DNA reads TGTGCCAGCAGCCTACTAGCGGATGAGCAGTTCTTC. Translated: CASSLLADEQFF.

This clonotype showed up just a few times. This chain connects TRBV5-6 to TRBJ1-2; the D gene is possibly TRBD1 (5 bases). CDR3 length equals 13 residues. Germline-derived CDR1 and CDR2 are SGHDT and YYEEEE. The V end lost 1 base, the J end lost 6 bases, and 10 bases lay between the germline ends. The CDR3 loop reads CASSLRGDDGYTF. The DNA of the CDR3 is TGTGCCAGCAGCTTGCGAGGGGATGATGGCTACACCTTC.

The V and J genes are TRBV5-1 and TRBJ2-1; possible D gene TRBD2, 5 bases. CDR3 length: 17 amino acids. The ends were cut back, 2 bases at V and 4 bases at J, with 19 bases in the middle. CDR1 and CDR2 (germline): SGHRS, YFSETQ. The CDR3, as DNA: TGCGCCAGCAGCTTCCCCGAGGGCCCTCTATCTTACAATGAGCAGTTCTTC. Translating gives CASSFPEGPLSYNEQFF.

This rearrangement joins TRBV19 to TRBJ2-1; D is perhaps TRBD2 (5 bases). Germline V gene data show CDR1 as LNHDA and CDR2 as SQIVND (reference sequence). With 3 bases removed from V and 10 bases from J, the gap between germline ends came to 10 bases. This CDR3 spans 12 amino acids. The CDR3 nucleotides read TGTGCCAGTAGTATCGGAGGAGACGAGCAGTTCTTC. Amino acids: CASSIGGDEQFF.

This clonotype was recorded a few times. J is TRBJ2-7 and V is TRBV12-3 or TRBV12-4; no clear D gene. CDR3 size: 15 residues. Trimming removed 7 bases from V and 1 base from J, with 17 bases in between. In DNA form, the CDR3 reads TGTGCCAGCACCCCCTCTGAAAGGGTTTCCTACGAGCAGTACTTC. Translated, it gives CASTPSERVSYEQYF.

The chain carries TRBV3-1 and TRBJ1-2; D is perhaps TRBD1 (5 bases). V was cut by 8 bases and J by 3 bases, with 13 bases left in between. CDR3 length: 13 amino acids. CDR1 is LGHDT, CDR2 YNNKEL, per germline (reference sequence). The CDR3 region is CASGGPQDYGYTF. The CDR3 nucleotides are TGTGCCAGCGGAGGACCACAGGACTATGGCTACACCTTC.

The V call is TRBV4-2, the J call TRBJ2-1; a weak D match, TRBD2 (6 bases). Looked up from germline, CDR1 is LGHNA and CDR2 is YNFKEQ. V gave up 3 bases and J gave up 12 bases, with 30 bases separating them. CDR3 length equals 18 residues. The CDR3 DNA follows: TGTGCCAGCAGCCAGGATATTAGACAGCACGCGAGGGGAGCGGGGCAGTTCTTC. Translated, it gives CASSQDIRQHARGAGQFF.

The chain is built from TRBV5-1 and TRBJ2-5; 11 bases line up with TRBD2. V was clipped by 2 bases and J by 5 bases; unmatched bases: 5. This CDR3 has 15 residues. CDR1 SGHRS and CDR2 YFSETQ come from the germline V gene. The CDR3 region is CASSLLAGEGETQYF. The CDR3 coding sequence is TGCGCCAGCAGCTTACTAGCGGGAGAGGGGGAGACCCAGTACTTC.

This clonotype was detected many times. The rearrangement links TRBV12-3 or TRBV12-4 to TRBJ2-3; D is undetermined. Between the trimmed V and J ends, which lost 6 bases and 0 bases, there was a span of 13 bases. The CDR3 sequence is 15 residues long. The CDR3 nucleotides are TGTGCCAGCAGCCGTCCTTACCCTAGCACAGATACGCAGTATTTT. Translated: CASSRPYPSTDTQYF.

The V and J genes are TRBV5-1 and TRBJ2-5; 14 bases are shared with TRBD2. CDR1 SGHRS and CDR2 YFSETQ come from the germline V gene. This CDR3 contains 17 residues. After removal of 4 bases from V and 5 bases from J, the junction contained 10 bases not matched to a gene. CDR3 amino acids: CASSLRTSGRFGETQYF. The CDR3 DNA follows: TGCGCCAGCAGCCTCCGGACTAGCGGGAGGTTCGGGGAGACCCAGTACTTC.

This clonotype has only a few counts. This chain connects TRBV5-1 to TRBJ1-1; possibly TRBD1 for D (5 bases). The CDR3 spans 15 residues. V was shortened by 0 bases and J by 0 bases, with 9 bases between the two germline ends. Per germline, CDR1 SGHRS and CDR2 YFSETQ. The CDR3 nucleotides read TGCGCCAGCAGCTTGGACAGGCCTTTGAACACTGAAGCTTTCTTT. This translates into CASSLDRPLNTEAFF.